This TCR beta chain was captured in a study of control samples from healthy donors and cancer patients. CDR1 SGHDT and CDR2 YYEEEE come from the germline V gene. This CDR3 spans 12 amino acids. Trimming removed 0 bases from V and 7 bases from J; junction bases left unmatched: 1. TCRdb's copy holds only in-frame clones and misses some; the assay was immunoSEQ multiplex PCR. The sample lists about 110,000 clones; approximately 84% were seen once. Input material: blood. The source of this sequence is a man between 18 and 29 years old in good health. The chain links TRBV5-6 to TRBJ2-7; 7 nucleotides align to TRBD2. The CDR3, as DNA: TGTGCCAGCAGCTTGGAGCGGGGAGAGCAGTACTTC. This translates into CASSLERGEQYF.